The entry below describes one TCR beta chain. This entry is derived from a study of blood T cell repertoires in COVID-19. Turning to the study itself: Samples came from the United States, Italy and Spain, spanning acute and convalescent COVID-19. Sources were T cells, B-cell-depleted T cells, or PBMCs; the material itself was cDNA or gDNA.

Trimming cost V 1 base and J 13 bases, with 8 bases left between them. The CDR3 has 11 residues. Per the study methods: Estimation of nucleated cell counts relied on the amplification of reference gene primers. The table came from immunoSEQ multiplex PCR; TCRdb's copy has only in-frame clones and leaves some out. That table is the source of V, J and clone size, and D and trimming were worked out from the DNA. The top ten hold around 2% of the sample, which has roughly 78,000 clones, about 89% seen once. J is TRBJ2-1 and V is TRBV12-3 or TRBV12-4, with TRBD1 as a possible D gene (5 bases). Material for sequencing was peripheral blood. This sequence was found in a woman aged 55-69 years with acute or convalescent COVID-19. The chain's CDR3 is CASSLGQGQFF. The CDR3 nucleotides are TGTGCCAGCAGTTTAGGGCAGGGACAGTTCTTC.